These T cell receptor beta chains were read from a single sample in a study of CD8+ T cells in alopecia areata. Clones were sequenced by immunoSEQ multiplex PCR, and TCRdb holds only the in-frame ones, with some missing. The repertoire includes under 200,000 clones, around 71% of them detected once, and 0.7% to 1% sits in the top ten. The input for sequencing was CD4+ T cells sorted from blood, taken at week 4, from a patient treated with tofacitinib. The receptors derive from a human donor with alopecia areata. Both conserved end residues are part of each CDR3.

CSVGSLGNTQYF,TRBV29-1,TRBJ2-3
CASSRRGGQGVQTQYF,TRBV7-2,TRBJ2-5
CSVAPSTDTQYF,TRBV29-1,TRBJ2-3
CSVVDRGNYGYTF,TRBV29-1,TRBJ1-2
CAWSVRVYNTEAFF,TRBV30,TRBJ1-1
CASRGKGSNQPQHF,TRBV19,TRBJ1-5
CSVGRSVGVNYGYTF,TRBV29-1,TRBJ1-2
CASSLGAADQPQHF,TRBV28,TRBJ1-5
CSGGTTAMNTEAFF,TRBV29-1,TRBJ1-1
CASSLSRVRGLSPLHF,TRBV7-8,TRBJ1-6
CASSEEEAYGYTF,TRBV7-8,TRBJ1-2
CATSRGGGLTYEQYF,TRBV15,TRBJ2-7
CASSVRQGLDSPLHF,TRBV9,TRBJ1-6
CASSTGLNYGYTF,TRBV7-8,TRBJ1-2
CAWSGPTITRSETQYF,TRBV30,TRBJ2-5
CASSSSSPTQKNTDTQYF,TRBV5-6,TRBJ2-3
CSVEDPLPRGQYF,TRBV29-1,TRBJ2-5
CAWSPLGGNYGYTF,TRBV30,TRBJ1-2
CASSYGAAASTDTQYF,TRBV6-6,TRBJ2-3
CASSQGGYYYEQYF,TRBV27,TRBJ2-7
CSVPRDTQETQYF,TRBV29-1,TRBJ2-5
CASSQDPWRSSYNSPLHF,TRBV4-2,TRBJ1-6